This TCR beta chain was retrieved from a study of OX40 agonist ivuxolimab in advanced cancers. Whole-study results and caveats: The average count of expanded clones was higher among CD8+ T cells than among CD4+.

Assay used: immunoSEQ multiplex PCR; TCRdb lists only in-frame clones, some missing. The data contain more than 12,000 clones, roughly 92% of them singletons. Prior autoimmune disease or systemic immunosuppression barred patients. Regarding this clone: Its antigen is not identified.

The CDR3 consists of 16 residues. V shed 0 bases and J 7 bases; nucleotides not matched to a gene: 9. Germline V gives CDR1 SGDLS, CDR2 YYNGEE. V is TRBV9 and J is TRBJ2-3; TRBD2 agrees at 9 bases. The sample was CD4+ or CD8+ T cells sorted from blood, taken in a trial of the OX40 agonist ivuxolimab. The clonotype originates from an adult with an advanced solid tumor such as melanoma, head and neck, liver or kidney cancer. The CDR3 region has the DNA TGTGCCAGCAGCGTAGCCAGTAGCGGGGGACCCAATACGCAGTATTTT. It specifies CASSVASSGGPNTQYF.